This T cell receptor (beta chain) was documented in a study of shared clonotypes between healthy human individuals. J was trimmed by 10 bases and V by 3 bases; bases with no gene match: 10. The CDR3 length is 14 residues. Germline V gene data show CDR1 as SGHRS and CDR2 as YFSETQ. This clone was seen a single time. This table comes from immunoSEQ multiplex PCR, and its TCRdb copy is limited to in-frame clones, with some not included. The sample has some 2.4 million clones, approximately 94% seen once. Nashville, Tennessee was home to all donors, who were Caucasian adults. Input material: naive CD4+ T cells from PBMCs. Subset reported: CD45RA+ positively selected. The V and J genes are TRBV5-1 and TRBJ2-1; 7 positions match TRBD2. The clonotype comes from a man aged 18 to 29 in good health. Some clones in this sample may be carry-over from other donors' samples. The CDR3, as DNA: TGCGCCAGCAGCTCCGACTACCAGGGAGGGGAGCAGTTCTTC. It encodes CASSSDYQGGEQFF. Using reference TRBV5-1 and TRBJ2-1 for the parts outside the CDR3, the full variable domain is KAGVTQTPRYLIKTRGQQVTLSCSPISGHRSVSWYQQTPGQGLQFLFEYFSETQRNKGNFPGRFSGRQFSNSRSEMNVSTLELGDSALYLCASSSDYQGGEQFFGPGTRLTVL.